Described below is a single TCR beta chain sequence and its context. Its antigen is not known. V was shortened by 1 base and J by 7 bases, with 15 bases between the two germline ends. Per the germline V gene, CDR1 is SGHDT and CDR2 is YYEEEE. This CDR3 is built from 15 residues. These data originate in a study of graft-versus-host responses after intestinal transplantation. Study-wide results and limits: Detection of GvH clones occurred in recipient marrow, and some had their first appearance in ileum or blood.

Libraries were prepared by immunoSEQ multiplex PCR; TCRdb keeps only in-frame clonotypes and omits some of them. The table includes 130,000 or so clones, more than 80% detected once. The chain couples TRBV5-6 to TRBJ1-5; possibly TRBD1 for D (5 bases). The source material was unstimulated CD4+ T cells sorted from spleen or lymph node cells, sampled before intestinal transplant. The sequence derives from a human donor who received an intestinal transplant. CDR3 coding DNA: TGTGCCAGCAGCTTGCAGGCGATATGGGGCCAGCCCCAGCATTTT. The encoded protein is CASSLQAIWGQPQHF.